One sample yielded the 3 T cell receptor beta chains listed below, sequenced in a study of cytomegalovirus exposure and HLA in healthy donors. Primers for the PCR totalled 60 Vbeta and 13 Jbeta. TCRdb keeps only in-frame clones here, not all; method: immunoSEQ multiplex PCR. Here the sample spans about 280,000 clones, about 90% being singletons. Sequencing input: PBMCs. These TCRs come from a woman aged 18-35 years in good health and CMV-seronegative.

This rearrangement joins TRBV5-4 to TRBJ1-3; D unresolved. The CDR3 is made up of 15 amino acids. CDR1 and CDR2 (germline): SGHNT, YYREEE (reference sequence). V shed 2 bases and J shed 0 bases, with 9 bases lying between them. The CDR3 DNA follows: TGTGCCAGCAGCTTTCCGGGGAACTCTGGAAACACCATATATTTT. It yields the protein CASSFPGNSGNTIYF.

J is TRBJ1-2 and V is TRBV4-1, with D perhaps TRBD1 (5 bases). Germline V CDR1 and CDR2: MGHRA, YSYEKL. Between the trimmed V and J ends, which lost 4 bases and 0 bases, there was a span of 9 bases. This CDR3 spans 14 amino acids. DNA of the CDR3: TGCGCCAGCAGCCCTCGACAGCCTAACTATGGCTACACCTTC. Translation: CASSPRQPNYGYTF.

The V call is TRBV9, the J call TRBJ2-1; possibly TRBD1 for D (5 bases). The CDR3 has 14 residues. CDR1 is SGDLS and CDR2 is YYNGEE in the germline V gene. V lost 3 bases and J lost 6, with 13 bases in between. The CDR3 loop reads CASSEQVSGNEQFF. The CDR3 bases are TGTGCCAGCAGCGAACAGGTCTCGGGCAATGAGCAGTTCTTC.